Below are 23 T cell receptor beta chains sequenced from a single sample in a study of control samples from healthy donors and cancer patients. Generated by immunoSEQ multiplex PCR, the TCRdb table keeps only in-frame clones and is missing some. Of 95,000 to 100,000 clones in the sample, approximately 82% are singletons; the top ten hold 1.5% to 2.5%. Input material: blood. The origin of the receptors is a man aged 55 to 69 in good health.

This clone was detected only once. This chain connects TRBV5-1 to TRBJ2-7; TRBD1 is a possible D gene (7 bases). Trimming stripped 4 bases from V and 6 bases from J, with 11 bases between. The CDR3 consists of 12 residues. Germline CDR1 SGHRS, CDR2 YFSETQ. The CDR3 is CASSPQGGEQYF. Written as DNA, the CDR3 is TGCGCCAGCAGCCCCCAGGGGGGCGAGCAGTACTTC.

This sequence joins TRBV14 and TRBJ2-7; D is uncertain. The germline V gene encodes CDR1 SGHDN and CDR2 FVKESK. The CDR3 is 15 residues long. The V end was cut by 0 bases, the J end by 4 bases, with 13 bases between. The CDR3 spells CASSQDLWRPYEQYF. Here the CDR3 DNA reads TGTGCCAGCAGCCAAGATTTATGGAGACCTTACGAGCAGTACTTC.

V usage is TRBV7-8 and J usage is TRBJ2-7; D is perhaps TRBD2 (5 bases). The CDR3 consists of 13 residues. The ends were cut back, 7 bases at V and 3 bases at J, with 13 bases in the middle. Germline V CDR1 and CDR2: SGHVS, FQNEAQ. CDR3 in amino acids: CASTGLILYEQYF. Here the CDR3 DNA reads TGTGCCAGCACCGGACTTATTCTCTACGAGCAGTACTTC.

This chain links TRBV9 with TRBJ1-2; D might be TRBD1 (5 bases). V was cut by 4 bases and J by 7 bases, with 17 bases left in between. This CDR3 comprises 14 residues. CDR1 and CDR2 (germline): SGDLS, YYNGEE. CDR3 coding DNA: TGTGCCAGCAGCCCCAGGGAGGAGGGCCGTGGCTACACCTTC. Protein sequence: CASSPREEGRGYTF.

In this sample, this clone turned up once. The chain has TRBV5-5 and TRBJ1-5; D remains ambiguous. CDR3 length equals 13 residues. CDR1 is SGHKS, CDR2 YYEKEE, per germline (reference sequence). Trimming took off 1 base at V and 2 bases at J, with 4 bases between the two ends. In nucleotides, the CDR3 is TGTGCCAGCAGCTTGTTGGGCAATCAGCCCCAGCATTTT. Translation gives CASSLLGNQPQHF.

The sample holds a few counts of this clone. The chain's CDR3 is CASSSLTGSNEQYF. As DNA, the CDR3 is TGTGCCAGCAGCTCTCTGACAGGGTCCAACGAGCAGTACTTC. The chain joins TRBV27 to TRBJ2-7; 7 bases match TRBD1. Germline V gene data show CDR1 as MNHEY and CDR2 as SMNVEV (reference sequence). The CDR3 has 14 amino acids. The V gene end was trimmed by 6 bases and the J gene end by 5 bases; junction bases not matched to a gene: 10.

The chain has TRBV30 and TRBJ1-4; 9 nucleotides match TRBD1. Per the germline V gene, CDR1 is GTSNPN and CDR2 is SVGIG (reference sequence). V dropped 5 bases and J dropped 8; count of bases not matched to a gene: 9. The CDR3 loop spans 14 amino acids. The CDR3 DNA reads as TGTGCCTGGGCGATTGGACAGGGGAGCGAAAAACTGTTTTTT. This sequence encodes CAWAIGQGSEKLFF.

This clone was recorded only once. V is TRBV10-2 and J is TRBJ2-7; TRBD1 is a possible D gene (5 bases). Trimming took 2 bases from V and 2 from J, leaving 13 bases between them. Germline loops: CDR1 WSHSY, CDR2 SAAADI. This CDR3 contains 15 residues. The CDR3 DNA follows: TGCGCCAGCAGTGAGGATCAGACAGTCCCCTACGAGCAGTACTTC. Its translation is CASSEDQTVPYEQYF.

The chain has TRBV4-1 and TRBJ2-7, with 8 positions matching TRBD2. Germline-derived CDR1 and CDR2 are MGHRA and YSYEKL. After removal of 3 bases from V and 2 bases from J, the junction contained 9 bases not matched to a gene. This CDR3 is built from 16 residues. For the CDR3, the DNA is TGCGCCAGCAGCCACGGGGGGGGAGGACAAGCCTACGAGCAGTACTTC. This translates into CASSHGGGGQAYEQYF.

The CDR3 loop is CASRGQGSPDTQYF. In DNA, the CDR3 is TGTGCCAGCAGGGGGCAGGGGAGCCCAGATACGCAGTATTTT. The chain carries TRBV13 and TRBJ2-3, with a weak D call TRBD1 (6 bases). The ends were cut back, 6 bases at V and 4 bases at J, with 14 bases in the middle. Germline CDR1 PRHDT, CDR2 FYEKMQ (reference sequence). This CDR3 has 14 amino acids.

This rearrangement joins TRBV6-5 to TRBJ2-7; 11 bases are shared with TRBD1. CDR1 MNHEY and CDR2 SVGAGI come from the germline V gene. The CDR3 spans 15 residues. Germline trimming cut 6 bases from V and 3 bases from J; bases unmatched to any gene: 7. The chain's CDR3 is CASRQTGTGGYEQYF. For the CDR3, the DNA is TGTGCCAGCAGACAAACCGGGACAGGGGGCTACGAGCAGTACTTC.

The V and J genes are TRBV14 and TRBJ1-4; no definite D call. Trimming left V 4 bases short and J 3 bases short, with 15 bases between. Germline lookup yields CDR1 SGHDN and CDR2 FVKESK. The CDR3 consists of 16 residues. CDR3 in amino acids: CASSLFREGANEKLFF. CDR3 bases: TGTGCCAGCAGCCTTTTTAGAGAGGGAGCTAATGAAAAACTGTTTTTT.

The chain uses TRBV30 and TRBJ2-1, with 11 nucleotides matching TRBD1. Germline CDR1 reads GTSNPN; CDR2 reads SVGIG (reference sequence). Germline trimming cut 5 bases from V and 8 bases from J; bases unmatched to any gene: 8. There are 14 residues in the CDR3. As DNA, the CDR3 is TGTGCCTGGGAAGGCGGGACAGGGGGTTATGAGCAGTTCTTC. Its protein product is CAWEGGTGGYEQFF.

This clone showed up just once. The chain uses TRBV7-9 and TRBJ2-7, with D possibly TRBD1 on 6 matching bases. The CDR3 length is 12 residues. Germline V gene lookup returns CDR1 SEHNR and CDR2 FQNEAQ (reference sequence). The ends were cut back, 5 bases at V and 11 bases at J, with 16 bases in the middle. The CDR3 DNA reads TGTGCCAGCAGCGCTTGGACAGAACAAGAGTACTTC. It specifies CASSAWTEQEYF.

The CDR3 nucleotides read TGTGCCAGCAGCGCCCGGGGGGATCAGCCCCAGCATTTT. As protein: CASSARGDQPQHF. This chain links TRBV9 with TRBJ1-5; a weak D match, TRBD1 (5 bases). Per the germline V gene, CDR1 is SGDLS and CDR2 is YYNGEE. The germline V and J ends were trimmed by 3 bases and 5 bases, with 9 bases remaining between them. This CDR3 contains 13 residues.

The V and J genes are TRBV27 and TRBJ1-5; D may be TRBD1 (5 bases). CDR1 MNHEY and CDR2 SMNVEV come from the germline V gene (reference sequence). V lost 5 bases and J lost 1, with 9 bases in between. This CDR3 is built from 14 residues. The DNA for the CDR3 is TGTGCCAGCAGTCGCCGGGACAGCAATCAGCCCCAGCATTTT. It is translated as CASSRRDSNQPQHF.

The chain joins TRBV30 to TRBJ2-1; D not resolved. The CDR3 is 10 residues long. Germline V lookup: CDR1 GTSNPN, CDR2 SVGIG (reference sequence). Trimming stripped 2 bases from V and 6 bases from J, with 2 bases between. The CDR3 protein is CAWSFNEQFF. The CDR3 DNA follows: TGTGCCTGGAGTTTCAATGAGCAGTTCTTC.

This chain uses TRBV5-6 with TRBJ1-5; D might be TRBD1 (6 bases). The CDR3 sequence is 14 residues long. The germline CDR1 and CDR2 sequences are SGHDT and YYEEEE. V was shortened by 2 bases and J by 3 bases, with 9 bases between the two germline ends. The CDR3 reads CASSLGQPNQPQHF. Here the CDR3 DNA reads TGTGCCAGCAGCTTAGGACAGCCCAATCAGCCCCAGCATTTT.

This clone was counted once. The chain couples TRBV24-1 to TRBJ1-5, with D unclear. Per germline, CDR1 KGHDR and CDR2 SFDVKD. The germline V and J ends were trimmed by 12 bases and 11 bases, with 19 bases remaining between them. This CDR3 comprises 12 residues. CDR3 loop: CASVLSQSAQHF. The DNA for the CDR3 is TGTGCCTCAGTCTTATCCCAATCAGCCCAGCATTTT.

By proportion, this clone is medium-sized. The chain joins TRBV27 to TRBJ2-7; TRBD1 aligns across 9 bases. The ends lost 6 bases at V and 3 bases at J; junction bases unmatched: 0. From germline, CDR1 is MNHEY and CDR2 SMNVEV (reference sequence). The CDR3 is made up of 12 amino acids. Written as DNA, the CDR3 is TGTGCCAGCAGGACAGGGGGCTACGAGCAGTACTTC. Protein sequence: CASRTGGYEQYF.

The V call is TRBV11-2, the J call TRBJ2-4; D is perhaps TRBD1 (5 bases). CDR3 length: 15 amino acids. Germline values: CDR1 SGHAT, CDR2 FQNNGV. Trimming removed 0 bases from V and 6 bases from J, with 12 bases in between. The CDR3 region is CASSLEYAGINIQYF. The DNA for the CDR3 is TGTGCCAGCAGCTTAGAATACGCAGGGATAAACATTCAGTACTTC.

This chain links TRBV9 with TRBJ2-1; 7 positions agree with TRBD2. The CDR3 runs to 18 residues. With 2 bases clipped from V and 3 bases from J, the junction kept 14 bases outside the gene matches. Germline lookup yields CDR1 SGDLS and CDR2 YYNGEE. Here the CDR3 DNA reads TGTGCCAGCAGCGTCCAAGCGGGACTAAATCAACGCTACAATGAGCAGTTCTTC. This translates into CASSVQAGLNQRYNEQFF.

Only one count was recorded for this clone. CDR3 sequence reads: CASSLEGGYTF. As DNA, the CDR3 is TGTGCCAGCAGCTTAGAAGGGGGCTACACCTTC. V is TRBV7-9 and J is TRBJ1-2; D not certain. Germline CDR1 SEHNR, CDR2 FQNEAQ (reference sequence). V was pared by 1 base and J by 8 bases, with 5 bases between. This CDR3 is 11 amino acids long.